This TCR beta chain was captured by sequencing in a study of shared clonotypes between healthy human individuals. Trimming took 1 base from V and 5 from J, leaving 15 bases between them. The CDR3 loop spans 15 amino acids. Germline V gene lookup returns CDR1 KGHSH and CDR2 LQKENI. For each subset, genomic DNA was distributed in equal portions over several immunoSEQ plates. Assay used: immunoSEQ multiplex PCR; TCRdb lists only in-frame clones, some missing. The table records hundreds of thousands of clones, around 80% of them present only once. The chain employs TRBV18 and TRBJ2-7; either TRBD1 or TRBD2 may fit D (5 bases each). The source material was PBMCs. This receptor was identified in a woman aged 40 to 50 in good health. Some clones in this sample may be carry-over from other donors' samples. The CDR3 sequence: CASSPQTAAENEQYF. CDR3 sequence (DNA): TGTGCCAGCTCACCACAGACAGCGGCGGAGAACGAGCAGTACTTC. Based on the CDR3 plus reference TRBV18 and TRBJ2-7, the full variable domain is NAGVMQNPRHLVRRRGQEARLRCSPMKGHSHVYWYRQLPEEGLKFMVYLQKENIIDESGMPKERFSAEFPKEGPSILRIQQVVRGDSAAYFCASSPQTAAENEQYFGPGTRLTVT.